This paragraph reports one TCR beta chain. V shed 7 bases and J 5 bases; nucleotides not matched to a gene: 7. Germline CDR1 is LNHDA and CDR2 is SQIVND (reference sequence). This CDR3 region has 14 residues. This sample is part of a study of cytomegalovirus exposure and HLA in healthy donors. Study information: Ancestry clustering placed roughly four fifths of roughly 410 genotyped donors in the Caucasian-associated cluster.

Donors counted as nominally healthy when sampled, yet unrecorded immune exposures were likely. The PCR was carried out with 60 Vbeta primers and 13 Jbeta primers. Sequenced by immunoSEQ multiplex PCR; TCRdb stores in-frame clones only, minus some. The data hold tens of thousands of clones, with roughly 80% observed a single time. Sequenced input: PBMCs. The clonotype comes from a woman in her thirties or forties in good health and CMV-seropositive. The gene calls are TRBV19 and TRBJ1-5, with TRBD1 matching over 8 bases. In DNA, the CDR3 is TGTGCCAGTACGCGTGACAGGGGATATCAGCCCCAGCATTTT. Protein product: CASTRDRGYQPQHF. Full variable domain (remainder filled in from reference TRBV19 and TRBJ1-5): DGGITQSPKYLFRKEGQNVTLSCEQNLNHDAMYWYRQDPGQGLRLIYYSQIVNDFQKGDIAEGYSVSREKKESFPLTVTSAQKNPTAFYLCASTRDRGYQPQHFGDGTRLSIL.